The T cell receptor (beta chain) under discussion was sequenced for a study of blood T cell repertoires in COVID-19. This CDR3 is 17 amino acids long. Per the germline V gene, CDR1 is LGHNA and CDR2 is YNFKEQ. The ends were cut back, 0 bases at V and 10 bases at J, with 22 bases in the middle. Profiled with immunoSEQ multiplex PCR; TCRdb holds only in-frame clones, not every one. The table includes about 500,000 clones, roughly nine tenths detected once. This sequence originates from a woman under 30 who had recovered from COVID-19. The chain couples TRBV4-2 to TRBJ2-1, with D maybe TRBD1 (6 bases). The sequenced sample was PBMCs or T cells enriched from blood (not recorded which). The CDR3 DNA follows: TGTGCCAGCAGCCAAGAAAGGGTGGAGATGGGGGCCGGAGAGCAGTTCTTC. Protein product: CASSQERVEMGAGEQFF.